Below are 15 T cell receptor beta chains sequenced from a single sample in a study of blood T cell repertoires in COVID-19 (dated by TCRdb to the early 2020s). Library construction relied on the immunoSEQ multiplex PCR assay. Entries here come from immuneACCESS through TCRdb and include only in-frame sequences with V and J called. Some clones fail to appear in such tables; in the studies checked, an unresolved V gene covers under half of the shortfall, and the cause of the remainder is unknown. The sample includes 250,000 to 300,000 clones, with about 90% observed a single time. The top ten constitute about 11% of the sample. Sequencing was carried out using peripheral blood. These receptors were taken from a woman under 40 with COVID-19, enrolled during active disease.

V and J are TRBV28 and TRBJ2-7, with a weak D call TRBD2 (6 bases). V was clipped by 3 bases and J by 5 bases, with 14 bases between them. The CDR3 is 14 amino acids. Germline CDR1 MDHEN, CDR2 SYDVKM. CDR3: CASSLSAGRNEQYF. In DNA form, the CDR3 reads TGTGCCAGCAGTTTGTCGGCGGGAAGGAACGAGCAGTACTTC.

This chain joins TRBV5-1 and TRBJ2-7; TRBD1 matches 7 bases. The CDR3 contains 15 residues. The germline CDR1 and CDR2 sequences are SGHRS and YFSETQ. J gave up 2 bases and V 4 bases, and 9 bases lay outside the gene matches. CDR3 bases: TGCGCCAGCAGCCCACTTCCCGGGACAGCCTACGAGCAGTACTTC. It encodes CASSPLPGTAYEQYF. Variable domain in full (rest from reference TRBV5-1 and TRBJ2-7): KAGVTQTPRYLIKTRGQQVTLSCSPISGHRSVSWYQQTPGQGLQFLFEYFSETQRNKGNFPGRFSGRQFSNSRSEMNVSTLELGDSALYLCASSPLPGTAYEQYFGPGTRLTVT.

This chain links TRBV15 with TRBJ2-5; D ambiguous. Germline V gene sequence: CDR1 LNHNV, CDR2 YYDKDF (reference sequence). The CDR3 covers 13 residues. Trimming removed 1 base at V and 5 bases at J, with 8 bases between. The CDR3 nucleotides are TGTGCCACCAGCAGAGGCCAGGCGGAGACCCAGTACTTC. It encodes CATSRGQAETQYF.

V and J are TRBV28 and TRBJ2-6, with no clear D. Trimming cost V 5 bases and J 1 base, with 12 bases left between them. The germline gives CDR1 MDHEN, CDR2 SYDVKM. The CDR3 extends over 16 amino acids. The CDR3 DNA is TGTGCCAGCAGTGCCTTTACACCATCTGGGGCCAACGTCCTGACTTTC. It codes for CASSAFTPSGANVLTF.

This chain links TRBV28 with TRBJ1-1; TRBD1 matches 8 bases. After removal of 7 bases from V and 0 bases from J, the junction contained 10 bases not matched to a gene. This CDR3 is 16 amino acids long. From germline, CDR1 is MDHEN and CDR2 SYDVKM. CDR3 region: CASNPTGGIMNTEAFF. CDR3 coding DNA: TGTGCCAGCAATCCTACAGGGGGGATTATGAACACTGAAGCTTTCTTT.

V is TRBV7-3 and J is TRBJ2-2; no firm D call. V dropped 5 bases and J dropped 3 bases, with 4 bases sitting between them. CDR1 and CDR2 from the germline V gene are SGHTA and FQGTGA. This CDR3 is built from 12 residues. The CDR3 DNA follows: TGTGCCAGCAGCCTATACACCGGGGAGCTGTTTTTT. It translates to CASSLYTGELFF.

The chain carries TRBV28 and TRBJ2-7; TRBD1 aligns across 7 bases. The CDR3 has 15 residues. Germline V CDR1 and CDR2: MDHEN, SYDVKM. With V trimmed by 5 bases and J by 6 bases, 13 bases remained unmatched. The CDR3 reads CASSQGAPQGSEQYF. The CDR3 DNA follows: TGTGCCAGCAGTCAAGGGGCCCCACAGGGGTCCGAGCAGTACTTC. Variable domain in full (rest from reference TRBV28 and TRBJ2-7): DVKVTQSSRYLVKRTGEKVFLECVQDMDHENMFWYRQDPGLGLRLIYFSYDVKMKEKGDIPEGYSVSREKKERFSLILESASTNQTSMYLCASSQGAPQGSEQYFGPGTRLTVT.

The rearrangement joins TRBV6-4 to TRBJ2-2, with 7 nucleotides matching TRBD2. Trimming removed 2 bases from V and 7 bases from J; junction bases left unmatched: 4. The length of the CDR3 is 14 residues. Germline V gives CDR1 MRHNA, CDR2 SNTAGT. In DNA, the CDR3 is TGTGCCAGCAGTGACAACGGGGGGATCGGGGAGCTGTTTTTT. Translating gives CASSDNGGIGELFF.

The V and J genes are TRBV27 and TRBJ1-2; D remains unclear. The CDR3 loop spans 17 amino acids. Germline V lookup: CDR1 MNHEY, CDR2 SMNVEV (reference sequence). V was shortened by 0 bases and J by 4 bases, with 18 bases between the two germline ends. The CDR3 coding sequence is TGTGCCAGCAGTTTATCGGAGGAACCCGTAAATATCTATGGCTACACCTTC. This translates into CASSLSEEPVNIYGYTF.

Of note for this clone: Other nucleotide sequences in the sample specify the same CDR3. The chain combines TRBV24-1 with TRBJ2-3; the match to TRBD1 covers 8 bases. J lost 2 bases, V lost 4 bases, and 7 bases had no gene match. Per the germline V gene, CDR1 is KGHDR and CDR2 is SFDVKD. The CDR3 spans 16 residues. Written as DNA, the CDR3 is TGTGCCACCAGTGACCCCGGGACAGGCAACACAGATACGCAGTATTTT. Its protein is CATSDPGTGNTDTQYF.

The gene calls are TRBV29-1 and TRBJ2-5, with TRBD2 identical over 8 bases. The CDR3 totals 17 residues. With 2 bases clipped from V and 1 base from J, the junction kept 12 bases outside the gene matches. The germline CDR1 and CDR2 sequences are SQVTM and ANQGSEA. The chain's CDR3 is CSVETRSNSGIQETQYF. The CDR3 DNA reads TGCAGCGTTGAAACCCGGAGTAATAGCGGGATCCAAGAGACCCAGTACTTC.

The chain combines TRBV15 with TRBJ1-2, with D maybe TRBD1 (6 bases). This CDR3 region has 15 residues. Deletions cut 6 bases from V and 0 bases from J, with 14 bases between. Looked up from germline, CDR1 is LNHNV and CDR2 is YYDKDF (reference sequence). For the CDR3, the DNA is TGTGCCACCAGTTCCCACCGGACAGCTAACTATGGCTACACCTTC. Residues: CATSSHRTANYGYTF. The full variable domain, in which reference TRBV15 and TRBJ1-2 provide the parts outside the CDR3, is DAMVIQNPRYQVTQFGKPVTLSCSQTLNHNVMYWYQQKSSQAPKLLFHYYDKDFNNEADTPDNFQSRRPNTSFCFLDIRSPGLGDTAMYLCATSSHRTANYGYTFGSGTRLTVV.

The genes are TRBV24-1 and TRBJ2-1; 9 bases line up with TRBD2. This CDR3 is built from 17 residues. Trimming at V came to 9 bases and at J to 7 bases, leaving 18 bases not matched to a gene. Germline V lookup: CDR1 KGHDR, CDR2 SFDVKD. The CDR3, as DNA: TGTGCCACCTCTGCGCGGGAGGGCCTTCGGTTGGGGAATGAGCAGTTCTTC. Translating it yields CATSAREGLRLGNEQFF.

This clone was recorded only once. The V call is TRBV2, the J call TRBJ2-7; D might be TRBD2 (6 bases). The germline V gene encodes CDR1 SNHLY and CDR2 FYNNEI. Trimming removed 4 bases at V and 2 bases at J, with 12 bases between. This CDR3 region has 14 residues. The CDR3 here is CASSVLAKTYEQYF. CDR3 in DNA: TGTGCCAGCAGTGTCCTAGCGAAAACCTACGAGCAGTACTTC.

The rearrangement joins TRBV7-2 to TRBJ2-7, with D possibly matching TRBD2 (6 bases). CDR1 and CDR2 (germline): SGHTA, FQGNSA. V lost 5 bases and J lost 2, with 16 bases in between. The CDR3 extends over 15 amino acids. Here the CDR3 DNA reads TGTGCCAGCAGCCTGGAGCGCGGGACTGCCTACGAGCAGTACTTC. This gives the protein CASSLERGTAYEQYF.